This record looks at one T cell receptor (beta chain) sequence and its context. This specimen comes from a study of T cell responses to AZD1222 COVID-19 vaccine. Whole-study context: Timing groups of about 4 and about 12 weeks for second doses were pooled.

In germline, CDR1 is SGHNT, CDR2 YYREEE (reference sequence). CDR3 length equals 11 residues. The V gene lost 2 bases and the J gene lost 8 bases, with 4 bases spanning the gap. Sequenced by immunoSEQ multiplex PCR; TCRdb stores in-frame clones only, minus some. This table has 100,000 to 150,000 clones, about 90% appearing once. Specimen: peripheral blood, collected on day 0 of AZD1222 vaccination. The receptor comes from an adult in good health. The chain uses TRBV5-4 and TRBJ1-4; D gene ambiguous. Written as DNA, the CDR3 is TGTGCCAGCAGCTTTGAGGAAAAACTGTTTTTT. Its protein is CASSFEEKLFF.